Shown below are 25 T cell receptor beta chains from a single sample sequenced in a study of T and B cells in COVID-19 patients (dated by TCRdb to the early 2020s). Sequencing instrument: Illumina MiSeq. TRB rearrangements were amplified by multiplex PCR with BIOMED2 TRB-A/B primer pools. TCRdb trimmed public reads at Q25 via fastp, called clones via MiXCR and kept in-frame beta chains. Rows with a matching CDR3 protein are joined into one entry that keeps the most common DNA and genes. This sample is represented by about 9,400 distinct CDR3 sequences; around 33% of them were singletons. About 20% of the sample goes to the ten largest clones. TRB repertoires were amplified using roughly 230-550 ng of genomic DNA isolated from blood. Input material: blood. Every receptor here comes from a human donor who had recovered from COVID-19.

The CDR3 region is CASSLIRGRTDTQYF. DNA of the CDR3: TGTGCCAGCAGCTTAATCCGGGGGCGAACAGATACGCAGTATTTT. The chain combines TRBV5-5 with TRBJ2-3; the D call may be TRBD1 or TRBD2 (6 bases each). V was cut by 2 bases and J by 3 bases, with 13 bases left in between. The CDR3 spans 15 residues. Germline V gene lookup returns CDR1 SGHKS and CDR2 YYEKEE (reference sequence).

Only a few counts were recorded for this clonotype. The CDR3 does not close with the conserved phenylalanine or tryptophan, likely indicating a read error. The DNA is omitted, as the CDR3 cannot be located on it reliably, and the CDR3 follows TCRdb's listing. The V gene is TRBV11-2, the J gene TRBJ1-1; TRBD1, the D gene given by the table, was not confirmed from the DNA. Germline loops: CDR1 SGHAT, CDR2 FQNNGV. The CDR3 adds up to 10 amino acids, both ends counted. CDR3 region: CASSCTGQGI.

This clonotype is medium-sized. This chain links TRBV7-9 with TRBJ2-3; TRBD1 aligns across 7 bases. CDR3 length equals 14 residues. The V gene's germline CDR1 is SEHNR and CDR2 FQNEAQ (reference sequence). V shed 1 base and J 3 bases; nucleotides not matched to a gene: 1. CDR3 coding DNA: TGTGCCAGCAGCTTAGTGACAGGGACAGATACGCAGTATTTT. Encoded protein: CASSLVTGTDTQYF.

The V gene is TRBV20-1, the J gene TRBJ2-1; 7 positions match TRBD2. The CDR3 length is 15 residues. V shed 1 base, J shed 7 bases, and the junction held 10 bases outside the gene matches. CDR1 is DFQATT, CDR2 SNEGSKA, per germline (reference sequence). CDR3 amino acids: CSARALSGDWNEQFF. The CDR3 DNA is TGCAGTGCTAGAGCTTTAAGCGGGGATTGGAATGAGCAGTTCTTC.

V usage is TRBV6-5 and J usage is TRBJ1-4, with a possible D match to TRBD1 (5 bases). This CDR3 spans 17 amino acids. Trimming removed 5 bases at V and 4 bases at J, with 20 bases between. Germline lookup yields CDR1 MNHEY and CDR2 SVGAGI. This CDR3 is CASSAGIGGSFNEKLFF. The CDR3 DNA reads TGTGCCAGCAGTGCTGGTATCGGGGGATCATTTAATGAAAAACTGTTTTTT.

This clonotype is medium-sized (0.01 to 0.1%). The chain combines TRBV6-6 with TRBJ2-7; D gene unclear. V gave up 6 bases and J gave up 0 bases, with 12 bases separating them. Germline CDR1 MNHNY, CDR2 SVGAGI (reference sequence). This CDR3 spans 14 amino acids. CDR3 amino acids: CASSGTTPSYEQYF. CDR3 nucleotide sequence: TGTGCCAGCAGCGGCACTACACCCTCCTACGAGCAGTACTTC.

The rearrangement joins TRBV7-4 to TRBJ2-5, with TRBD2 matching over 8 bases. The CDR3 consists of 14 residues. CDR1 is SGHVT, CDR2 SQSDAQ, per germline. The ends lost 8 bases at V and 3 bases at J; junction bases unmatched: 8. The CDR3 sequence is CASGSGGGEETQYF. In DNA form, the CDR3 reads TGTGCCAGCGGGAGCGGGGGAGGAGAAGAGACCCAGTACTTC.

DNA of the CDR3: TGTGCCAGCAGTACGACCTGGACTAGCGGGGGAAAGACCCAGTACTTC. This gives the protein CASSTTWTSGGKTQYF. The chain couples TRBV5-4 to TRBJ2-5; 13 bases line up with TRBD2. Trimming removed 5 bases from V and 6 bases from J; junction bases left unmatched: 10. The CDR3 extends over 16 amino acids. Per germline, CDR1 SGHNT and CDR2 YYREEE (reference sequence).

This chain joins TRBV6-4 and TRBJ2-1, with 11 bases fitting TRBD2. The CDR3 runs to 17 residues. V lost 1 base and J lost 4; bases outside the gene matches: 6. In germline, CDR1 is MRHNA, CDR2 SNTAGT. In nucleotides, the CDR3 is TGTGCCAGCAGTGACTGGCTAGCGGGGGGCCTATACAATGAGCAGTTCTTC. As protein: CASSDWLAGGLYNEQFF.

This clonotype has a handful of counts. The chain carries TRBV18 and TRBJ2-5, with 7 bases matching TRBD2. CDR3 size: 19 residues. J gave up 5 bases and V 2 bases, and 20 bases lay outside the gene matches. Germline-derived CDR1 and CDR2 are KGHSH and LQKENI. CDR3 nucleotides: TGTGCCAGCTCACCATTGAATTCAGCGGGGTTACCACGAGGGGAGACCCAGTACTTC. Translated: CASSPLNSAGLPRGETQYF.

The gene calls are TRBV27 and TRBJ2-3; 15 bases match TRBD2. V lost 2 bases and J lost 0; bases outside the gene matches: 3. This CDR3 has 18 residues. Germline CDR1 is MNHEY and CDR2 is SMNVEV (reference sequence). CDR3 nucleotides: TGTGCCAGCAGTTTAGGGACTAGCGGGGGGACGAGCACAGATACGCAGTATTTT. It is translated as CASSLGTSGGTSTDTQYF.

This clonotype has a handful of counts. This chain connects TRBV27 to TRBJ1-1; D not resolved. This CDR3 spans 14 amino acids. CDR1 is MNHEY and CDR2 is SMNVEV in the germline V gene (reference sequence). Trimming pared 5 bases from V and 10 bases from J, leaving 20 bases between. CDR3 bases: TGTGCCAGCAGTGCCCTCAGTAAGTTCTCGTTAGCTTTCTTT. Translating gives CASSALSKFSLAFF.

Sample share makes this clonotype medium-sized. The chain couples TRBV14 to TRBJ1-2, with TRBD1 as a possible D gene (5 bases). The V and J ends lost 2 bases and 7 bases respectively, with 14 bases between them. CDR1 is SGHDN and CDR2 is FVKESK in the germline V gene. The CDR3 covers 14 residues. The CDR3 region has the DNA TGTGCCAGCAGCCAATACGGGGCGTCTAGTGGCTACACCTTC. Translated, it gives CASSQYGASSGYTF.

The chain has TRBV6-5 and TRBJ2-7; D unresolved. Germline CDR1 is MNHEY and CDR2 is SVGAGI. Trimming pared 6 bases from V and 0 bases from J, leaving 3 bases between. The length of the CDR3 is 11 residues. For the CDR3, the DNA is TGTGCCAGCAGGGACTCCTACGAGCAGTACTTC. It specifies CASRDSYEQYF.

This clonotype is labeled as medium-sized. The chain joins TRBV29-1 to TRBJ2-3, with TRBD1 matching over 7 bases. The CDR3 runs to 14 residues. Germline CDR1 is SQVTM and CDR2 is ANQGSEA. The V and J ends lost 8 bases and 0 bases, in that order; junction bases with no gene match: 8. The CDR3 bases are TGCAGCTCGTCCTGGACAGGCAGCACAGATACGCAGTATTTT. Protein: CSSSWTGSTDTQYF.

This clonotype was seen a handful of times. The rearrangement joins TRBV5-6 to TRBJ2-5; TRBD2 agrees at 11 bases. The ends lost 1 base at V and 3 bases at J; junction bases unmatched: 2. This CDR3 region has 15 residues. Germline loops: CDR1 SGHDT, CDR2 YYEEEE. CDR3 loop: CASSLTSGGKETQYF. The DNA for the CDR3 is TGTGCCAGCAGCTTGACTAGCGGGGGAAAAGAGACCCAGTACTTC. Looking up the rest from reference TRBV5-6 and TRBJ2-5 gives the full variable domain: DAGVTQSPTHLIKTRGQQVTLRCSPKSGHDTVSWYQQALGQGPQFIFQYYEEEERQRGNFPDRFSGHQFPNYSSELNVNALLLGDSALYLCASSLTSGGKETQYFGPGTRLLVL.

This clonotype is deemed medium-sized. This rearrangement joins TRBV19 to TRBJ1-4, with 8 bases lining up with TRBD1. Germline CDR1 and CDR2: LNHDA and SQIVND (reference sequence). J lost 4 bases, V lost 7 bases, and 8 bases had no gene match. The CDR3 covers 15 residues. The CDR3 spells CASTPGQGHNEKLFF. DNA of the CDR3: TGTGCCAGTACCCCCGGACAGGGTCATAATGAAAAACTGTTTTTT.

In this sample, this clonotype is medium-sized. The rearrangement uses TRBV12-3 or TRBV12-4 and TRBJ1-2; 10 bases are shared with TRBD1. This CDR3 has 11 amino acids. With V trimmed by 8 bases and J by 7 bases, 1 base remained unmatched. CDR3 DNA: TGTGCCAGCGGACAGGGGGGTGGCTACACCTTC. Amino acid sequence: CASGQGGGYTF.

The J gene is TRBJ2-3, the V gene TRBV6-5; D unclear. V was cut by 6 bases and J by 4 bases, with 14 bases left in between. Germline CDR1 and CDR2: MNHEY and SVGAGI. The CDR3 runs to 14 residues. The CDR3 DNA follows: TGTGCCAGCAGCCCAAGGGCGCCCGCAGATACGCAGTATTTT. This encodes CASSPRAPADTQYF.

This clonotype is labeled medium-sized (0.01 to 0.1%). V is TRBV27 and J is TRBJ2-2, with no clear D. The germline V gene has CDR1 MNHEY and CDR2 SMNVEV (reference sequence). V was trimmed by 2 bases and J by 7 bases, leaving 8 bases between them. The CDR3 has 13 residues. CDR3 protein: CASSLITGGELFF. DNA of the CDR3: TGTGCCAGCAGTTTAATCACCGGCGGGGAGCTGTTTTTT.

Regarding this clonotype: One end of the junction fails to match germline, which may point to a read error. The CDR3 loop reads CATSRDWGEALF. The CDR3 nucleotides read TGTGCCACCAGCAGAGATTGGGGTGAAGCTTTATTT. The chain links TRBV15 to TRBJ1-1; D uncertain. CDR1 and CDR2 from the germline V gene are LNHNV and YYDKDF (reference sequence). This CDR3 is 12 amino acids long.

The chain employs TRBV7-2 and TRBJ2-5; tentative D call: TRBD2 (6 bases). The CDR3 extends over 14 amino acids. Trimming left V 4 bases short and J 5 bases short, with 14 bases between. Looked up from germline, CDR1 is SGHTA and CDR2 is FQGNSA. The chain's CDR3 is CASSSGGSLETQYF. DNA of the CDR3: TGTGCCAGCAGCTCCGGGGGTTCGTTGGAGACCCAGTACTTC.

Notes on this clonotype: This may be a read error: a much more frequent sequence differs by one nucleotide. The V call is TRBV15, the J call TRBJ2-4; D is possibly TRBD2 (5 bases). In germline, CDR1 is LNHNV, CDR2 YYDKDF (reference sequence). Trimming shortened V by 1 base and J by 6 bases, and 10 bases separated the two germline ends. The CDR3 length is 14 residues. Here the CDR3 DNA reads TGTGCCACCAGCAGAGCTAGCTGGGGAAACATTCAGTACTTC. Amino acids: CATSRASWGNIQYF.

This sequence joins TRBV11-2 and TRBJ2-3, with 8 bases lining up with TRBD1. Germline lookup yields CDR1 SGHAT and CDR2 FQNNGV. V dropped 2 bases and J dropped 8; count of bases not matched to a gene: 6. CDR3 length: 14 residues. This chain's CDR3 is CASSLSRGPGTQYF. CDR3 nucleotides: TGTGCCAGCAGCTTAAGCAGGGGGCCGGGTACGCAGTATTTT.

In this sample, this clonotype is medium-sized. The V call is TRBV19, the J call TRBJ2-2; TRBD1 agrees at 9 bases. The CDR3 has 15 amino acids. Germline V gene sequence: CDR1 LNHDA, CDR2 SQIVND (reference sequence). V was clipped by 7 bases and J by 2 bases; unmatched bases: 5. The CDR3 reads CASKGGQGNTGELFF. CDR3 nucleotide sequence: TGTGCCAGTAAGGGGGGACAGGGCAACACCGGGGAGCTGTTTTTT.